Listed below are T cell receptor beta chains from one sample, sequenced in a study of technical replicates of blood from a few donors. Some clones are missing from TCRdb's copy, which holds only in-frame ones; the method was immunoSEQ multiplex PCR. The table includes approximately 29,000 clones, around 94% detected once. The specimen sequenced was PBMCs. These receptors came from a human donor in good health. Some clones in this sample may be carry-over from other donors' samples. CDR3s include the opening cysteine and the closing phenylalanine or tryptophan. A D gene is named only where the DNA matches it firmly. Expanded clones get a size class; other rows say once, few or many, or leave the size out.

d_call	clone_size	v_call	j_call	cdr3_nt	cdr3_aa
TRBD1	-	TRBV7-9	TRBJ1-2	TGTGCCAGCAGCCGAGATGGGACAGGGCTATTGGGCTACACCTTC	CASSRDGTGLLGYTF
-	few	TRBV29-1	TRBJ1-1	TGCAGCGTTCCGGACACTGAAGCTTTCTTT	CSVPDTEAFF
TRBD1	-	TRBV6-1	TRBJ1-5	TGTGCCAGCAGTGAACCGGGACAGAGGGCTGGTCAGCCCCAGCATTTT	CASSEPGQRAGQPQHF
-	once	TRBV6-5	TRBJ1-1	TGTGCCAGCAGTTACTCGTCCTACGGAGGGGTCGAAGCTTTCTTT	CASSYSSYGGVEAFF
-	-	TRBV7-6	TRBJ2-3	TGTGCCAGCAGCCCGGACAATTACTACACAGATACGCAGTATTTT	CASSPDNYYTDTQYF
TRBD2	few	TRBV30	TRBJ2-1	TGTGCCTGGAGCCTTAGCGGGAGCCACAATGAGCAGTTCTTC	CAWSLSGSHNEQFF
TRBD2	-	TRBV5-1	TRBJ2-1	TGCGCCAGCAGCTTGCCGATACTAGCGGGGGCACCTAATGAGCAGTTCTTC	CASSLPILAGAPNEQFF
TRBD2	-	TRBV7-7	TRBJ2-5	TGTGCCAGCAGCTCTGACGGGACTATGAAGACCCAGTACTTC	CASSSDGTMKTQYF
-	few	TRBV7-9	TRBJ1-2	TGTGCCAGCAGCTCAGGACTAGCTAACTATGGCTACACCTTC	CASSSGLANYGYTF
-	-	TRBV6-1	TRBJ1-2	TGTGCCAGCAGTGAAGTTGGGGGCTCCGGCTACACCTTC	CASSEVGGSGYTF
TRBD2	-	TRBV7-2	TRBJ2-7	TGTGCCAGCAGCTTAGGATTGGGGACTAGCCCTCTCGAGCAGTACTTC	CASSLGLGTSPLEQYF
TRBD2	-	TRBV2	TRBJ2-7	TGTGCCAGCAGTGAATACAGCGGGGGGGCGGGGGAGCAGTACTTC	CASSEYSGGAGEQYF
-	-	TRBV25-1	TRBJ2-7	TGTGCCAGCATTGAACGAGGGGGAGAGCAGTACTTC	CASIERGGEQYF
-	-	TRBV5-5	TRBJ1-5	TGTGCCAGCAGCTTGTCCAGGGTTTTAGGACCCCAGCATTTT	CASSLSRVLGPQHF
-	-	TRBV6-5	TRBJ1-2	TGTGCCAGCAGTACCCGGGGGGCAAACTATGGCTACACCTTC	CASSTRGANYGYTF
-	once	TRBV2	TRBJ1-1	TGTGCCAGCACACTTGGTGAGGAGAACACTGAAGCTTTCTTT	CASTLGEENTEAFF
-	-	TRBV30	TRBJ1-4	TGTGCCTGGAGAGCGTCGGGGATAACTAATGAAAAACTGTTTTTT	CAWRASGITNEKLFF
-	-	TRBV5-6	TRBJ1-1	TGTGCCAGCAGCTGGGCCATGAACACTGAAGCTTTCTTT	CASSWAMNTEAFF
TRBD2	once	TRBV10-2	TRBJ2-7	TGCGCCAGCAGGGCTAGCGGGGGTTACGAGCAGTACTTC	CASRASGGYEQYF
TRBD1	-	TRBV7-9	TRBJ2-3	TGTGCCAGCAGCTGGGGGACAGGGGGCGGCCTTCCGCAGTATTTT	CASSWGTGGGLPQYF
-	-	TRBV13	TRBJ2-5	TGTGCCAGCAGCGTACAGGGTGAGTGGCGAGAGACCCAGTACTTC	CASSVQGEWRETQYF
TRBD2	-	TRBV4-1	TRBJ2-1	TGCGCCAGCAGCCAGCTAGCGGGAGGCTACAATGAGCAGTTCTTC	CASSQLAGGYNEQFF
-	-	TRBV7-2	TRBJ2-7	TGTGCCAGCAGCTCCGTAGACTCCTACGAGCAGTACTTC	CASSSVDSYEQYF
-	few	TRBV6-5	TRBJ2-2	TGTGCCAGCTGGAAGGGGGAAGTGGGCACCGGGGAGCTGTTTTTT	CASWKGEVGTGELFF
-	-	TRBV5-5	TRBJ1-4	TGTGCCAGCAGCTTGGACCGAAGGAGTGAAAAACTGTTTTTT	CASSLDRRSEKLFF
-	-	TRBV2	TRBJ1-3	TGTGCCAGCAGTGACATAGGGGGTTTTGGAAACACCATATATTTT	CASSDIGGFGNTIYF
-	-	TRBV14	TRBJ1-3	TGTGCCAGCAGCCCCCGTCAGACAAGCCGCCCTGGAAACACCATATATTTT	CASSPRQTSRPGNTIYF
-	-	TRBV7-9	TRBJ1-2	TGTGCCAGCAGCTTAACGGGAGGCTATGGCTACACCTTC	CASSLTGGYGYTF
-	-	TRBV6-1	TRBJ1-2	TGTGCCAGCAGTGAAACCGGGGTGGGAGGCTACACCTTC	CASSETGVGGYTF
TRBD2	-	TRBV4-2	TRBJ2-2	TGTGCCAGCAGCCAAGAGGCGATAGCGGGGGGAAACACCGGGGAGCTGTTTTTT	CASSQEAIAGGNTGELFF
-	-	TRBV4-1	TRBJ2-1	TGCGCCAGCAGCCGGGCCCCCCTTGTCGATGAGCAGTTCTTC	CASSRAPLVDEQFF
-	-	TRBV7-9	TRBJ1-1	TGTGCCAGCAGCTCTCGAGGGTCCACTGAAGCTTTCTTT	CASSSRGSTEAFF
-	-	TRBV30	TRBJ2-5	TGTGCCTGGAGTCTTAGGGGACAAGAGACCCAGTACTTC	CAWSLRGQETQYF
-	once	TRBV28	TRBJ1-2	TGTGCCAGCACCGGACAATTAAACTATGGCTACACCTTC	CASTGQLNYGYTF
-	-	TRBV11-3	TRBJ2-3	TGTGCCAGCAGCCCCTCGGAGGGTACGCAGTATTTT	CASSPSEGTQYF
TRBD1	-	TRBV9	TRBJ1-3	TGTGCCAGCAGCGCGGGACAGACTTCTGGAAACACCATATATTTT	CASSAGQTSGNTIYF
-	-	TRBV5-1	TRBJ1-4	TGCGCCAGCAGCTTGGGTACAAATGAAAAACTGTTTTTT	CASSLGTNEKLFF
TRBD1	once	TRBV9	TRBJ1-5	TGTGCCAGCAGCGAGGGGACAGGGGTTGATCAGCCCCAGCATTTT	CASSEGTGVDQPQHF
-	-	TRBV6-1	TRBJ2-7	TGTGCCAGCATCGCCCCGACAGGTAAATACGAGCAGTACTTC	CASIAPTGKYEQYF
-	-	TRBV27	TRBJ1-2	TGTGCCAGCAGTTTATCACCAGGGTTGGACTATGGCTACACCTTC	CASSLSPGLDYGYTF
-	-	TRBV19	TRBJ2-7	TGTGCCAGTAGAAGCGGATTCTCCTACGAGCAGTACTTC	CASRSGFSYEQYF
-	-	TRBV7-8	TRBJ1-3	TGTGCCAGCAGCCTAACCGGGTTCTCTGGAAACACCATATATTTT	CASSLTGFSGNTIYF
-	once	TRBV10-3	TRBJ1-2	TGTGCCATCAGTGGTGCTGCGGGTGGCTACACCTTC	CAISGAAGGYTF